This T cell receptor beta chain stems from a study of graft-versus-host responses after intestinal transplantation. Study in general: Multivisceral, liver-intestinal, or isolated intestinal grafts went to recipients. Recipients across the board were started on anti-thymocyte globulin induction, then kept on tacrolimus and steroids for around 3 years.

TCRdb keeps only in-frame clones here, not all; method: immunoSEQ multiplex PCR. Among approximately 20,000 clones listed, 85% to 95% were seen once. Germline V gene lookup returns CDR1 MGHRA and CDR2 YSYEKL. The CDR3 runs to 15 residues. V was clipped by 1 base and J by 4 bases; unmatched bases: 3. This clonotype was sampled from a human patient who received an intestinal transplant, so some T cells may come from the graft donor. The material was PBMCs, obtained roughly 260 days after intestinal transplant. The rearrangement joins TRBV4-1 to TRBJ2-3, with 9 bases that match TRBD2. For the CDR3, the DNA is TGCGCCAGCAGCCAAGCTGAGCGGGAGGCAGATACGCAGTATTTT. It encodes CASSQAEREADTQYF.